The 21 T cell receptor beta chains given below trace back to one sample, sequenced in a study of blood T cell repertoires in COVID-19. TCRdb keeps only in-frame clones here, not all; method: immunoSEQ multiplex PCR. Of about 150,000 clones in the sample, more than 75% were seen once. Sequences were obtained from peripheral blood. These receptor sequences come from a man at least 80 years old with acute or convalescent COVID-19.

CDR3 nucleotide sequence: TGTGCCAGCAGTTACTCAGGACAGGGCGAGGAGCAGTTCTTC. As protein: CASSYSGQGEEQFF. The rearrangement links TRBV6-5 to TRBJ2-1, with TRBD1 identical over 8 bases. Looked up from germline, CDR1 is MNHEY and CDR2 is SVGAGI. Trimming cost V 0 bases and J 10 bases; bases outside gene matches: 5. This CDR3 is 14 amino acids long.

The chain is built from TRBV6-4 and TRBJ1-2; 8 bases agree with TRBD1. This CDR3 is 14 amino acids long. CDR1 and CDR2 from the germline V gene are MRHNA and SNTAGT. V gave up 5 bases and J gave up 3 bases; unmatched junction bases: 5. CDR3 coding DNA: TGTGCCAGCAGTCAGGGGGCGCCGGACTATGGCTACACCTTC. It codes for CASSQGAPDYGYTF.

This clone appeared a single time. J is TRBJ1-5 and V is TRBV19; possibly TRBD1 for D (6 bases). The V end was cut by 8 bases, the J end by 4 bases, with 12 bases between. The CDR3 runs 13 residues. Per germline, CDR1 LNHDA and CDR2 SQIVND (reference sequence). CDR3 protein: CASAQGGNQPQHF. The CDR3 DNA reads TGTGCCAGTGCACAGGGTGGAAATCAGCCCCAGCATTTT. Combining the CDR3 with reference TRBV19 and TRBJ1-5 gives the whole variable domain DGGITQSPKYLFRKEGQNVTLSCEQNLNHDAMYWYRQDPGQGLRLIYYSQIVNDFQKGDIAEGYSVSREKKESFPLTVTSAQKNPTAFYLCASAQGGNQPQHFGDGTRLSIL.

The V gene is TRBV3-1 (or the pseudogene TRBV3-2), the J gene TRBJ1-6; 8 bases line up with TRBD1. In germline, CDR1 is LGHDT, CDR2 YNNKEL (reference sequence). With V trimmed by 4 bases and J by 8 bases, 4 bases remained unmatched. The CDR3 extends over 14 amino acids. The CDR3 protein is CASSPDRGDSPLHF. The CDR3 nucleotides read TGTGCCAGCAGCCCAGACAGGGGTGATTCACCCCTCCACTTT.

The CDR3 loop reads CASSNGQGYGYTF. Written as DNA, the CDR3 is TGCGCCAGCAGCAATGGACAGGGTTACGGCTACACCTTC. This chain links TRBV5-1 with TRBJ1-2; 8 bases are a match to TRBD1. The CDR3 sequence is 13 residues long. CDR1 SGHRS and CDR2 YFSETQ come from the germline V gene. Germline trimming cut 4 bases from V and 8 bases from J; bases unmatched to any gene: 7.

This chain joins TRBV6-1 and TRBJ1-5, with D uncertain. Looked up from germline, CDR1 is MNHNS and CDR2 is SASEGT. The CDR3 covers 15 residues. The V gene lost 3 bases and the J gene lost 6 bases, with 15 bases spanning the gap. In DNA form, the CDR3 reads TGTGCCAGCAGTGACCCTGGGGAGTTCGGTCAGCCCCAGCATTTT. Its translation is CASSDPGEFGQPQHF.

The chain is built from TRBV30 and TRBJ1-4; 11 bases align to TRBD1. CDR3 length: 13 residues. Trimming took 0 bases from V and 10 from J; bases not matched to a gene: 1. Germline V gene data show CDR1 as GTSNPN and CDR2 as SVGIG (reference sequence). This CDR3 is CAWSVGQGGKLFF. CDR3 coding DNA: TGTGCCTGGAGTGTGGGACAGGGGGGAAAACTGTTTTTT.

V is TRBV5-6 and J is TRBJ1-2; weak D call: TRBD1 (6 bases). The V end lost 1 base, the J end lost 0 bases, and 10 bases lay between the germline ends. The CDR3 contains 15 residues. Germline CDR1 and CDR2: SGHDT and YYEEEE. For the CDR3, the DNA is TGTGCCAGCAGCTTGACGACAGGAGCTAACTATGGCTACACCTTC. Amino acid sequence: CASSLTTGANYGYTF.

V gene TRBV6-1 combines with J gene TRBJ2-7; the D gene is possibly TRBD2 (5 bases). Trimming left V 0 bases short and J 7 bases short, with 16 bases between. In germline, CDR1 is MNHNS, CDR2 SASEGT. The CDR3 contains 15 residues. The CDR3 loop reads CASSEAQIRTGEQYF. The CDR3 region has the DNA TGTGCCAGCAGTGAAGCGCAGATCCGAACGGGGGAGCAGTACTTC.

This rearrangement joins TRBV2 to TRBJ2-7, with TRBD2 matching over 7 bases. The CDR3 contains 16 residues. Germline V gives CDR1 SNHLY, CDR2 FYNNEI. Trimming at V came to 4 bases and at J to 7 bases, leaving 16 bases not matched to a gene. DNA of the CDR3: TGTGCCAGCAGTGGGGTAGCGGCCTCGGGAGGTTGGGAGCAGTACTTC. This encodes CASSGVAASGGWEQYF.

V usage is TRBV3-1 (or the pseudogene TRBV3-2) and J usage is TRBJ1-1; possible D gene TRBD1, 5 bases. This CDR3 spans 13 amino acids. Looked up from germline, CDR1 is LGHDT and CDR2 is YNNKEL (reference sequence). V lost 4 bases, J lost 5 bases, and 11 bases lay in between. Here the CDR3 reads CASSPQGRTEAFF. Written as DNA, the CDR3 is TGTGCCAGCAGCCCCCAGGGCCGGACTGAAGCTTTCTTT.

CDR3 coding DNA: TGTGCCAGCAGCCCTCGGGGAGCGGGAGGGCAGGATGAGCAGTTCTTC. Translating gives CASSPRGAGGQDEQFF. V and J are TRBV7-9 and TRBJ2-1; 10 nucleotides agree with TRBD2. Germline-derived CDR1 and CDR2 are SEHNR and FQNEAQ (reference sequence). This CDR3 has 16 residues. Losses at the gene ends were 5 bases for V and 8 bases for J; bases not matched to a gene: 12.

This sequence joins TRBV14 and TRBJ2-1; D is possibly TRBD1 (5 bases). Trimming took off 1 base at V and 10 bases at J, with 5 bases between the two ends. Per germline, CDR1 SGHDN and CDR2 FVKESK. The CDR3 spans 11 residues. CDR3: CASSQAGEQFF. CDR3 nucleotides: TGTGCCAGCAGCCAAGCAGGGGAGCAGTTCTTC.

The rearrangement uses TRBV19 and TRBJ1-1; D remains unclear. Trimming took off 2 bases at V and 1 base at J, with 8 bases between the two ends. The CDR3 extends over 14 amino acids. Per the germline V gene, CDR1 is LNHDA and CDR2 is SQIVND (reference sequence). The CDR3: CASSINFGNTEAFF. In DNA form, the CDR3 reads TGTGCCAGTAGTATAAATTTCGGGAACACTGAAGCTTTCTTT.

This rearrangement joins TRBV2 to TRBJ2-1; a possible D gene is TRBD2 (7 bases). Trimming pared 10 bases from V and 7 bases from J, leaving 17 bases between. The CDR3 spans 13 residues. The germline gives CDR1 SNHLY, CDR2 FYNNEI. DNA of the CDR3: TGTGCCACGATGGGGGGGGCGCGGAATGAGCAGTTCTTC. It codes for CATMGGARNEQFF.

For the CDR3, the DNA is TGTGCCAGCAGTGAATTTCGGGGGTACGAGCAGTACTTC. It specifies CASSEFRGYEQYF. This sequence joins TRBV2 and TRBJ2-7; a weak D match, TRBD2 (6 bases). Germline CDR1 is SNHLY and CDR2 is FYNNEI. This CDR3 has 13 residues. V was shortened by 2 bases and J by 4 bases, with 9 bases between the two germline ends.

This clone was counted only a few times. This sequence joins TRBV14 and TRBJ1-6, with D unclear. The CDR3 runs to 14 residues. V lost 1 base, J lost 4 bases, and 5 bases lay in between. The germline V gene encodes CDR1 SGHDN and CDR2 FVKESK. As DNA, the CDR3 is TGTGCCAGCAGCCAAGCAGGTTATAATTCACCCCTCCACTTT. Its translation: CASSQAGYNSPLHF.

The CDR3, as DNA: TGTGCCAGCAGTTACCAGGGACAGGGAAGGACTGAAGCTTTCTTT. This encodes CASSYQGQGRTEAFF. The chain recombines TRBV6-5 with TRBJ1-1; 9 nucleotides align to TRBD1. Germline assignment: CDR1 MNHEY and CDR2 SVGAGI. Losses at the gene ends were 2 bases for V and 5 bases for J; bases not matched to a gene: 6. CDR3 length equals 15 residues.

The genes are TRBV7-9 and TRBJ1-6; D is unresolved. Germline V CDR1 and CDR2: SEHNR, FQNEAQ (reference sequence). The CDR3 contains 14 residues. V was trimmed by 2 bases and J by 7 bases, leaving 9 bases between them. The CDR3 nucleotides read TGTGCCAGCAGCTTAAATTTCGGGAATTCACCCCTCCACTTT. It yields the protein CASSLNFGNSPLHF.

This clone was seen just once. The genes are TRBV28 and TRBJ1-2; 8 bases agree with TRBD1. Unmatched junction bases numbered 7, after V lost 7 bases and J lost 0 bases. Germline lookup yields CDR1 MDHEN and CDR2 SYDVKM. This CDR3 is 15 amino acids long. CDR3 nucleotides: TGTGCCAGCACCACAGGGGGGGGCTCTAACTATGGCTACACCTTC. Translated, it gives CASTTGGGSNYGYTF.

V and J are TRBV19 and TRBJ1-5; TRBD1 aligns across 7 bases. The V gene end was trimmed by 5 bases and the J gene end by 8 bases; junction bases not matched to a gene: 15. In germline, CDR1 is LNHDA, CDR2 SQIVND (reference sequence). CDR3 size: 16 residues. The CDR3 loop reads CASSPQTGTSRKPQHF. Written as DNA, the CDR3 is TGTGCCAGTAGTCCCCAGACAGGGACTTCAAGGAAGCCCCAGCATTTT.